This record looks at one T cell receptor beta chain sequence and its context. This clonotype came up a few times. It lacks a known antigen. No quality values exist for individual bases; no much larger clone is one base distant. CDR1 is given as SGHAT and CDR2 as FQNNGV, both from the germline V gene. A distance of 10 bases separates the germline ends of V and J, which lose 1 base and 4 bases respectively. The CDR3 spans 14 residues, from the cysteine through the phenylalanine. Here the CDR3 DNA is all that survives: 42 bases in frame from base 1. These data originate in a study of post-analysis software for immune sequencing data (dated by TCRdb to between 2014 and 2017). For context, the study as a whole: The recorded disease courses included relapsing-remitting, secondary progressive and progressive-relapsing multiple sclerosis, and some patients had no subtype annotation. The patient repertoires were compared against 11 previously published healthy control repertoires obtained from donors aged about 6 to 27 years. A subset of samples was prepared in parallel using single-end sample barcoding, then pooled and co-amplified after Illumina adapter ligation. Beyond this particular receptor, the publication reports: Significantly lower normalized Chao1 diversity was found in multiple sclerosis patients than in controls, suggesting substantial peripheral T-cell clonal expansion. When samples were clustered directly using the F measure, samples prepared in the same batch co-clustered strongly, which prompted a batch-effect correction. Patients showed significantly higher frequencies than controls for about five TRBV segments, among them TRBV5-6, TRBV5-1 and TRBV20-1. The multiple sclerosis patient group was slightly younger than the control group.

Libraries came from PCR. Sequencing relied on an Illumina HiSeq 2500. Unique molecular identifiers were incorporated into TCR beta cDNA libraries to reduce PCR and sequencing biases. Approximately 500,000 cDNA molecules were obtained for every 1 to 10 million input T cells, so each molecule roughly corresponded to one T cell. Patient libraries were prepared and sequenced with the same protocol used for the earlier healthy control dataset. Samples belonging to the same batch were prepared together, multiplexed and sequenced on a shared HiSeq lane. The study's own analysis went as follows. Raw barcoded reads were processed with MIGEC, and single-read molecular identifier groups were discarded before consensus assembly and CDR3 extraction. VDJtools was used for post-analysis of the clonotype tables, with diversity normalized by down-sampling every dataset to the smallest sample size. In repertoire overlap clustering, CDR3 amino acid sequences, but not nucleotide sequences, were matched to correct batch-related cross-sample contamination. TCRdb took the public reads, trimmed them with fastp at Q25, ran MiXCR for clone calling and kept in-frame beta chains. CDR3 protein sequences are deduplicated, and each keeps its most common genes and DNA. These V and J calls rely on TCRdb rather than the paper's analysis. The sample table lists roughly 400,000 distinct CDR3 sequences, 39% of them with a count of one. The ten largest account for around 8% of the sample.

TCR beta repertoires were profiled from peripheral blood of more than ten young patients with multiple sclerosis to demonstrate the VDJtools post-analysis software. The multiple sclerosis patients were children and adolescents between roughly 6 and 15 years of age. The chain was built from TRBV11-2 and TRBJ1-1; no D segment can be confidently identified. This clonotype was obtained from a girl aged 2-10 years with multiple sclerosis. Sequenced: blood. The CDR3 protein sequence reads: CASSLVRQRTEAFF. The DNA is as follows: TGTGCCAGCAGCTTAGTCAGGCAGCGCACTGAAGCTTTCTTT.